Below, one T cell receptor beta chain is given with its context. Its cognate antigen has yet to be identified. The input lacks base qualities; no much larger clone sits a single base away. The donors were healthy, HIV-negative adults with no recently reported acute infections or vaccinations. Only Caucasian adults living in Nashville, Tennessee, USA were represented among the donors. CD4+ T cells were enriched by magnetic negative selection; naive cells were then positively selected on CD45RA, and the negative fraction formed the memory subset. Blood was collected by leukapheresis, and PBMCs were isolated by Ficoll-Histopaque density gradient centrifugation and then cryopreserved in liquid nitrogen vapor phase. Purity and quantity of every magnetically sorted T cell population were checked by analytical flow cytometry. Each sorted fraction had its genomic DNA isolated and then quantified by UV absorbance on a Nanodrop 2000c.

Using the deep immunoSEQ assay, multiplex PCR amplified TCR CDR3 regions from genomic DNA. Extracted genomic DNA from each cell subset was distributed evenly across all wells of several immunoSEQ 96-well plates, and each plate was treated as a replicate. Each replicate PCR for sorted subsets received about 0.2 ug genomic DNA, equal to about 30,000 T cell genomes. Purified libraries were quantified with a Qubit 3.0 fluorometer, sized on a Bioanalyzer 2100, and re-quantified with the KAPA Library Quantification kit. Every immunoSEQ 96-well plate was sequenced on a separate single-read 150-cycle Illumina NextSeq 550 flow cell. The published analysis was carried out like this. The immunoSEQ output contained only junctional sequences without quality scores, so filtering could not match that applied to full-length reads. Sequences were annotated with PyIR, a Python wrapper for IgBLAST v1.9, and V/J genes and CDR3 were assigned using IMGT germline references. Reads were filtered out if the reads had weak V/J assignments (E-value above 1e-6), no CDR3, stop codons, out-of-frame junctions, or ambiguous translated residues. V3J clonotypes were defined as sequences sharing the same inferred V gene, J gene, and CDR3 amino acid sequence. Percentage overlap between repertoires was calculated by dividing the number of shared unique clonotypes by the size of the smaller repertoire. Repertoire richness was assessed with RTK rarefaction, the Chao1 estimator, and Recon v2.1 estimates of unobserved clonotypes. Generation probabilities for all TCRbeta clonotypes obtained by the gDNA method from a handful of donors were computed using OLGA. Entries here come from immuneACCESS through TCRdb and include only in-frame sequences with V and J called. Some clones fail to appear in such tables; in the studies checked, an unresolved V gene covers under half of the shortfall, and the cause of the remainder is unknown. The V and J calls and clone size come from that table; D and trimming were worked out from the DNA. The sample records roughly 1,100,000 clones, about 80% of which are singletons. The ten most abundant clones make up approximately 1.5% of the sample.

This record belongs to a study of shared clonotypes between healthy human individuals (dated by TCRdb to the early 2020s). For context, the study as a whole: A few men and two women, aged 18 to 49 years, made up the cohort. Blood TCR repertoires of five healthy adults were deeply sequenced to estimate repertoire size and the extent of clonotype sharing between individuals. Leukapheresis yielded between about 0.94 and 9 billion PBMCs per donor. Libraries were prepared and TCR repertoires were sequenced by different laboratories using diverse techniques, in order to increase sequencing depth and limit assay-specific biases. For each donor, CD4 naive and CD4 memory were each given three plates, CD8 naive was given two plates, and CD8 memory was given one plate.

The investigation overall reported the following: The genetic and exposure-history diversity represented was limited by the small number of donors. Sampling was restricted to blood, and TCR repertoires in tissue are likely to differ from TCR repertoires in blood. Compared with non-shared clonotypes, the clonotypes found in all four sorted-subset donors had higher generation probabilities. Estimated clonotype richness was generally larger for naive than for memory subsets. Pairwise subsampling indicated that sequencing depth was expected to affect the degree of clonotype sharing among donors. Rarefaction of sorted-subset datasets indicated incomplete sequencing despite the large sequencing depth. Sharing across a few donors was observed for roughly 5% of naive CD4, less than 4% of naive CD8, about 2.3% of memory CD4, and less than 0.45% of memory CD8 clonotypes.

Sequenced sample: memory CD4+ T cells sorted from blood. Read against the paper, the sample's cell subset or site label means: CD45RA-negative fraction. The source of this sequence is a man between 18 and 35 years old in good health.

The nucleotide sequence is given as TGTGCCAGCTCACCTCAGGGGGGAAGCTCCTACGAGCAGTACTTC. Translated, this gives CASSPQGGSSYEQYF. This sequence uses TRBV18 and TRBJ2-7, with TRBD1 perhaps the D gene, on 7 matching bases. The CDR3 numbers 15 residues from cysteine through phenylalanine. Only the CDR3 DNA stays, 45 bases, in frame from base 1. V loses 3 bases of germline sequence and J loses 0 bases, and the interval between the two ends is 12 bases. CDR1 and CDR2 (KGHSH, LQKENI) derive from the germline V gene. When the CDR3 is completed using the reference TRBV18 and TRBJ2-7 genes on either side, the full variable domain is NAGVMQNPRHLVRRRGQEARLRCSPMKGHSHVYWYRQLPEEGLKFMVYLQKENIIDESGMPKERFSAEFPKEGPSILRIQQVVRGDSAAYFCASSPQGGSSYEQYFGPGTRLTVT.